The 10 T cell receptor beta chains below were found in one sample sequenced in a study of blood T cell repertoires in COVID-19. Generated by immunoSEQ multiplex PCR, the TCRdb table keeps only in-frame clones and is missing some. This table holds roughly 260,000 clones, about 87% found once. Material: peripheral blood. Receptors originate from a woman aged 45-59 years with acute or convalescent COVID-19.

The CDR3 region is CASSQAPAAEQYF. The CDR3, as DNA: TGTGCCAGCAGCCAAGCACCGGCGGCCGAGCAGTACTTC. This sequence joins TRBV4-2 and TRBJ2-7; D call uncertain. Between the trimmed V and J ends, which lost 1 base and 6 bases, there was a span of 10 bases. Looked up from germline, CDR1 is LGHNA and CDR2 is YNFKEQ. CDR3 length: 13 amino acids.

The CDR3 coding sequence is TGTGCCAGCAGCTTAAACCTAGCGGGGGAACCCTACGAGCAGTACTTC. Its protein product is CASSLNLAGEPYEQYF. The chain is built from TRBV7-8 and TRBJ2-7, with TRBD2 matching 10 bases. V trimming: 2 bases; J trimming: 2 bases; junction bases outside the gene matches: 6. From germline, CDR1 is SGHVS and CDR2 FQNEAQ. The CDR3 is 16 residues long. Full variable domain (outside the CDR3, taken from reference TRBV7-8 and TRBJ2-7): GAGVSQSPRYKVAKRGQDVALRCDPISGHVSLFWYQQALGQGPEFLTYFQNEAQLDKSGLPSDRFFAERPEGSVSTLKIQRTQQEDSAVYLCASSLNLAGEPYEQYFGPGTRLTVT.

The chain combines TRBV24-1 with TRBJ2-3, with D perhaps matching TRBD2 (8 bases). The CDR3 extends over 18 amino acids. Germline CDR1 is KGHDR and CDR2 is SFDVKD. The germline V and J ends were trimmed by 3 bases and 6 bases, with 24 bases remaining between them. CDR3 DNA sequence: TGTGCCACCAGTGATGCCACAGGGGCCAGCGGGAGTTTGGATACGCAGTATTTT. It yields the protein CATSDATGASGSLDTQYF.

The chain has TRBV5-1 and TRBJ2-1; TRBD2 agrees at 12 bases. The CDR3 totals 17 residues. Germline V gene data show CDR1 as SGHRS and CDR2 as YFSETQ. The trim removed 1 base at V and 4 bases at J, leaving 6 bases unmatched. The CDR3 here is CASSLWATSGGYNEQFF. CDR3 bases: TGCGCCAGCAGCTTGTGGGCGACTAGCGGGGGATACAATGAGCAGTTCTTC.

The rearrangement joins TRBV27 to TRBJ2-2; the D gene is possibly TRBD1 (6 bases). The CDR3 covers 17 residues. With 0 bases removed from V and 4 bases from J, the gap between germline ends came to 15 bases. Germline V gene sequence: CDR1 MNHEY, CDR2 SMNVEV (reference sequence). CDR3 in amino acids: CASSLSRTVLITGELFF. CDR3 bases: TGTGCCAGCAGTTTATCGAGGACAGTTCTCATCACCGGGGAGCTGTTTTTT.

The CDR3 nucleotides read TGTGCCAGCTCACCTTCCCCTATCAGCAATCAGCCCCAGCATTTT. The encoded protein is CASSPSPISNQPQHF. V is TRBV18 and J is TRBJ1-5; D remains ambiguous. V was clipped by 3 bases and J by 1 base, with 10 bases between them. Per germline, CDR1 KGHSH and CDR2 LQKENI. CDR3 length: 15 residues.

The genes are TRBV5-5 and TRBJ2-1; TRBD2 matches at 12 bases. Germline CDR1 SGHKS, CDR2 YYEKEE (reference sequence). V lost 5 bases to trimming and J lost 5 bases; unmatched junction nucleotides: 8. The CDR3 totals 16 residues. CDR3 protein: CASSSRTSGIDNEQFF. Here the CDR3 DNA reads TGTGCCAGCAGTTCCAGGACTAGCGGGATCGACAATGAGCAGTTCTTC. The whole variable domain, remainder taken from reference TRBV5-5 and TRBJ2-1, is DAGVTQSPTHLIKTRGQQVTLRCSPISGHKSVSWYQQVLGQGPQFIFQYYEKEERGRGNFPDRFSARQFPNYSSELNVNALLLGDSALYLCASSSRTSGIDNEQFFGPGTRLTVL.

The gene calls are TRBV7-3 and TRBJ1-6; no clear D gene. Germline CDR1 is SGHTA and CDR2 is FQGTGA. The germline V and J ends were trimmed by 2 bases and 8 bases, with 7 bases remaining between them. The CDR3 totals 13 residues. The CDR3 nucleotides are TGTGCCAGCAGCTTAGTCCGGGATTCACCCCTCCACTTT. Protein product: CASSLVRDSPLHF.

The CDR3 reads CAISRLGAAGENEQFF. The CDR3 nucleotides are TGTGCCATCAGCCGACTTGGAGCTGCAGGGGAAAATGAGCAGTTCTTC. This sequence joins TRBV10-3 and TRBJ2-1, with D possibly being TRBD1 (6 bases). In germline, CDR1 is ENHRY, CDR2 SYGVKD. The CDR3 extends over 16 amino acids. V lost 6 bases and J lost 7, with 22 bases in between.

This rearrangement joins TRBV24-1 to TRBJ2-3; D perhaps matches TRBD2 (5 bases). The CDR3 consists of 14 residues. Between the trimmed V and J ends, which lost 2 bases and 6 bases, there was a span of 11 bases. CDR1 and CDR2 (germline): KGHDR, SFDVKD. The DNA for the CDR3 is TGTGCCACCAGTGATTCCCGGACTTTGGATACGCAGTATTTT. It specifies CATSDSRTLDTQYF.